There are many counts of the clone carrying this TCR beta chain. Its target is not known. Unique molecular identifiers were incorporated when the TCRbeta library was constructed. TCRdb passed the PCR reads through MiXCR, listing each CDR3 protein once. Among 200,000 or so distinct CDR3 sequences listed, approximately 6% were seen once. This entry comes from a study of T-cell reconstitution after alpha-beta-depleted transplantation in children. Regarding the study as a whole: When one year had passed after transplant, most T-cell counts and diversity came from newly produced T cells. It was reported that alpha-beta T cells came from several hundred expanded graft clones (about two months after transplant). Recipient T cells and thymic progenitors that survived gave rise to the high TCRbeta diversity observed at day 60 in some patients.

The ends were cut back, 6 bases at V and 0 bases at J, with 11 bases in the middle. This CDR3 is 15 amino acids long. This clonotype originated in a girl in the first two years of life with combined immunodeficiency, due to receive a stem cell transplant. Sequencing was performed on PBMCs, taken before TCRalphabeta/CD19-depleted stem cell transplant. This chain links TRBV12-3 or TRBV12-4 with TRBJ2-2; a possible D gene is TRBD2 (6 bases). The CDR3 region is CASSSGGSNTGELFF. CDR3 nucleotide sequence: TGTGCCAGCAGCTCCGGGGGTTCGAACACCGGGGAGCTGTTTTTT.